This T cell receptor beta chain was retrieved from a study of cytomegalovirus exposure and HLA in healthy donors. Use of 60 Vbeta and 13 Jbeta primers characterized the PCR. Only in-frame clones appear in the TCRdb table, and some are missing; sequencing was by immunoSEQ multiplex PCR. The sample records roughly 200,000 clones, around 80% being singletons. The sequenced material came from PBMCs. The TCR originated in a woman aged 25 to 45 in good health and CMV-seropositive.

CDR3 protein: CASSPKNREYEQYF. CDR3 DNA: TGTGCCAGCAGCCCTAAAAACAGGGAATACGAGCAGTACTTC. The V and J genes are TRBV6-5 and TRBJ2-7, with D perhaps TRBD1 (6 bases). The germline V gene encodes CDR1 MNHEY and CDR2 SVGAGI. V lost 6 bases to trimming and J lost 4 bases, with 16 bases between them. CDR3 length: 14 amino acids.